The clone carrying this T cell receptor beta chain turned up a few times. The data are from a study of spatial heterogeneity in lung cancer. Study background: Detected beta-chain sequences consistently exceeded alpha-chain sequences.

The sample's time point: sample taken at primary tumor resection. TCRdb fed the 5' RACE reads into MiXCR, producing one record per CDR3 protein. The sample yields tens of thousands of distinct CDR3 sequences, 6.5% to 8% seen once. The CDR3 has 19 residues. Germline V gene data show CDR1 as LGHDT and CDR2 as YNNKEL (reference sequence). The V end lost 4 bases, the J end lost 7 bases, and 29 bases lay between the germline ends. This specimen was PBMCs, taken at surgery. The source is a male donor with early-stage non-small cell lung cancer. The chain couples TRBV3-1 to TRBJ2-1, with D perhaps matching TRBD2 (6 bases). The CDR3 protein is CASSPQTRLVLSPVNEQFF. The DNA of the CDR3 is TGTGCCAGCAGCCCCCAAACTAGACTAGTTCTTTCACCCGTAAATGAGCAGTTCTTC.